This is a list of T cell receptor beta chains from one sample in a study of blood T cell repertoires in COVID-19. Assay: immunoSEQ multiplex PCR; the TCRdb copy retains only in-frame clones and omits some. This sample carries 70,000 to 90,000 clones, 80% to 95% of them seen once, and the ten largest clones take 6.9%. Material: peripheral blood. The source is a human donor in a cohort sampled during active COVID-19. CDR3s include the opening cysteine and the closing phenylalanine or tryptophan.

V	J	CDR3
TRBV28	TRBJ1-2	CASSLPLETTGGNYGYTF
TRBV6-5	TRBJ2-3	CAASTGRGDTQYF
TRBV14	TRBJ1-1	CASSQGGPQSNTEAFF
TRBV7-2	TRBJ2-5	CASSPARGGPETQYF
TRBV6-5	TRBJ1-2	CASGGRRSTAYGYTF
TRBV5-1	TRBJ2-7	CASSIEGVAEQYF
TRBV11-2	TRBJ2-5	CASSPASGGAQETQYF
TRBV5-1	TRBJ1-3	CASSQSETGGGNTIYF
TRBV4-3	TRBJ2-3	CASSQDARGRAQYF
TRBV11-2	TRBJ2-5	CASSLGEGRQETQYF
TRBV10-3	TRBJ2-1	CAISESGGVYNEQFF
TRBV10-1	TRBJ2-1	CASSEAGDDEQFF
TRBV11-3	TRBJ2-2	CASSLKRTGTGELFF
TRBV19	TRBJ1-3	CASSIDRTGVNSGNTIYF
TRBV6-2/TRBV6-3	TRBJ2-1	CASSYSAGSGGAMKQFF
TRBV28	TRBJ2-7	CASSPGGSSNEQYF
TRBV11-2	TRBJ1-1	CASSLQGAEAFF
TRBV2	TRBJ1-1	CASSGHLANTEAFF
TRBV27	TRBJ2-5	CASSFAGETQYF
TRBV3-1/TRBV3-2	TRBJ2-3	CASSSTSGGARSTDTQYF
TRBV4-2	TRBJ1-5	CASSQDIGGAQPQHF
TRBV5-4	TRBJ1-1	CASSVEAAGTEAFF
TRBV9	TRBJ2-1	CASSDHSGGRDEQFF
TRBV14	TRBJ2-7	CASSPSYGGTYEQYF
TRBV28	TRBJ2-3	CASSLGYREGDTQYF